The 12 T cell receptor beta chains listed next were all sequenced from one sample in a study of beta chain features in type 1 diabetes. Expressed TCRB transcripts were sequenced after all isolated RNA was converted to cDNA. Here immunoSEQ multiplex PCR was the method, and the copy in TCRdb shows in-frame clones only, minus some. The profile shows about 470,000 clones, roughly 30% of them singletons. The sample was naive CD4+ T cells from blood. The receptors stem from a man aged 18 to 30 in good health.

This clone is a singleton in its sample. The chain recombines TRBV10-3 with TRBJ2-5; 9 bases align to TRBD2. Germline CDR1 is ENHRY and CDR2 is SYGVKD. V gave up 4 bases and J gave up 4 bases; unmatched junction bases: 10. This CDR3 is built from 16 residues. The CDR3 loop is CAISVAGGPWGETQYF. The CDR3 DNA reads TGTGCCATCAGTGTGGCGGGAGGGCCATGGGGAGAGACCCAGTACTTC.

The genes are TRBV9 and TRBJ1-2, with D hard to call. CDR1 and CDR2 (germline): SGDLS, YYNGEE. The CDR3 is 12 amino acids. The germline V and J ends were trimmed by 4 bases and 4 bases, with 8 bases remaining between them. The CDR3 reads CASSQPGYGYTF. DNA for the CDR3: TGTGCCAGCAGCCAGCCGGGCTATGGCTACACCTTC.

This clone was observed a handful of times. V and J are TRBV7-8 and TRBJ2-7; 10 bases line up with TRBD2. The CDR3 spans 14 residues. Germline assignment: CDR1 SGHVS and CDR2 FQNEAQ. V was clipped by 3 bases and J by 3 bases; unmatched bases: 2. DNA for the CDR3: TGTGCCAGCAGCTTCGCTAGCGGGAGCTACGAGCAGTACTTC. As protein: CASSFASGSYEQYF. Using reference TRBV7-8 and TRBJ2-7 for the parts outside the CDR3, the full variable domain is GAGVSQSPRYKVAKRGQDVALRCDPISGHVSLFWYQQALGQGPEFLTYFQNEAQLDKSGLPSDRFFAERPEGSVSTLKIQRTQQEDSAVYLCASSFASGSYEQYFGPGTRLTVT.

V and J are TRBV5-1 and TRBJ2-1, with D possibly being TRBD1 (5 bases). Trimming pared 4 bases from V and 3 bases from J, leaving 11 bases between. The CDR3 runs to 14 residues. CDR1 and CDR2 from the germline V gene are SGHRS and YFSETQ. The CDR3 loop reads CASSPAQGYNEQFF. CDR3 in DNA: TGCGCCAGCAGCCCGGCGCAGGGCTACAATGAGCAGTTCTTC.

The chain links TRBV5-1 to TRBJ2-7, with TRBD1 identical over 8 bases. The CDR3 runs to 13 residues. Looked up from germline, CDR1 is SGHRS and CDR2 is YFSETQ. Losses at the gene ends were 3 bases for V and 5 bases for J; bases not matched to a gene: 4. CDR3 nucleotide sequence: TGCGCCAGCAGCTCGTTGGACAGGGACGAGCAGTACTTC. This translates into CASSSLDRDEQYF. Complete variable domain (other parts from reference TRBV5-1 and TRBJ2-7): KAGVTQTPRYLIKTRGQQVTLSCSPISGHRSVSWYQQTPGQGLQFLFEYFSETQRNKGNFPGRFSGRQFSNSRSEMNVSTLELGDSALYLCASSSLDRDEQYFGPGTRLTVT.

This chain connects TRBV25-1 to TRBJ1-1; 7 nucleotides align to TRBD1. Germline V CDR1 and CDR2: MGHDK, SYGVNS. There are 17 residues in the CDR3. J gave up 1 base and V 3 bases, and 11 bases lay outside the gene matches. Written as DNA, the CDR3 is TGTGCCAGCAGTGACACTCGACAGGGCCAGGGGAACACTGAAGCTTTCTTT. It yields the protein CASSDTRQGQGNTEAFF.

This clone occurred a few times. The chain carries TRBV6-5 and TRBJ2-6; D might be TRBD1 or TRBD2, each matching 5 bases. CDR1 is MNHEY and CDR2 is SVGAGI in the germline V gene. The CDR3 runs to 15 residues. The ends were cut back, 8 bases at V and 0 bases at J, with 11 bases in the middle. The CDR3 sequence: CASARDASGANVLTF. The CDR3 region has the DNA TGTGCCAGCGCCCGGGACGCCTCTGGGGCCAACGTCCTGACTTTC.

This chain links TRBV18 with TRBJ2-5; D uncertain. Germline V gene data show CDR1 as KGHSH and CDR2 as LQKENI. V lost 1 base and J lost 2, with 8 bases in between. The CDR3 extends over 14 amino acids. The CDR3 sequence is CASSPQGMQETQYF. CDR3 DNA sequence: TGTGCCAGCTCACCACAGGGCATGCAAGAGACCCAGTACTTC.

This sequence joins TRBV6-5 and TRBJ2-7; 9 bases are a match to TRBD2. With V trimmed by 7 bases and J by 3 bases, 10 bases remained unmatched. The CDR3 extends over 15 amino acids. Germline assignment: CDR1 MNHEY and CDR2 SVGAGI. This CDR3 reads CASKVWVAGDYEQYF. CDR3 coding DNA: TGTGCCAGCAAAGTTTGGGTAGCGGGAGACTACGAGCAGTACTTC.

This clone was found a few times. V is TRBV4-3 and J is TRBJ2-3; no clear D gene. V was pared by 0 bases and J by 4 bases, with 8 bases between. The CDR3 extends over 14 amino acids. Looked up from germline, CDR1 is LGHNA and CDR2 is YSLEER. CDR3 nucleotide sequence: TGCGCCAGCAGCCAAGATCACCAGGCAGATACGCAGTATTTT. The encoded protein is CASSQDHQADTQYF.

V is TRBV7-9 and J is TRBJ2-1; unclear D gene. V was clipped by 0 bases and J by 6 bases, with 9 bases between them. The CDR3 has 14 amino acids. Germline V lookup: CDR1 SEHNR, CDR2 FQNEAQ (reference sequence). The CDR3 DNA follows: TGTGCCAGCAGCTTAGCGGCGACCACCAATGAGCAGTTCTTC. Translating gives CASSLAATTNEQFF.

This clone was seen more than once but under ten times. V gene TRBV5-1 combines with J gene TRBJ2-3; TRBD1 agrees at 7 bases. Germline assignment: CDR1 SGHRS and CDR2 YFSETQ. The CDR3 runs to 15 residues. J lost 6 bases, V lost 4 bases, and 11 bases had no gene match. Here the CDR3 DNA reads TGCGCCAGCAGCCATAAGGCAGGGGGAGCGGATACGCAGTATTTT. Translation: CASSHKAGGADTQYF.